This note documents a single TCR beta chain sequence. Its antigen remains unknown. This sample is drawn from a study of PD-L1 blockade in urothelial cancer. The wider study: Study patients had been treated with 0 to 3 previous chemotherapy regimens. Blood drawn 3 weeks (second dose) and 6 weeks after treatment start was analyzed. Study-wide findings and caveats: Pretreatment peripheral blood TCR clonality that fell below the median predicted better survival among the patients studied. Patients with durable benefit had greater blood expansion of tumor-associated TCR clones 3 weeks into treatment.

Germline CDR1 MRHNA, CDR2 SNTAGT. V was pared by 11 bases and J by 5 bases, with 15 bases of the junction left unmatched. The CDR3 runs 15 residues. Clones were read by immunoSEQ multiplex PCR, and TCRdb kept only the in-frame ones, dropping some. This repertoire shows tens of thousands of clones, 75% to 90% found once; its top ten account for 5% to 7%. The sequence was collected from an older woman with urothelial cancer. Here the sequenced sample was PBMCs, taken around atezolizumab (anti-PD-L1) treatment. The V gene is TRBV6-4, the J gene TRBJ2-7; 10 bases map to TRBD1. The CDR3 nucleotides are TGTGCCGGGTCCGGGACAGGGGATTTTCCGGACGAGCAGTACTTC. Amino acids: CAGSGTGDFPDEQYF.